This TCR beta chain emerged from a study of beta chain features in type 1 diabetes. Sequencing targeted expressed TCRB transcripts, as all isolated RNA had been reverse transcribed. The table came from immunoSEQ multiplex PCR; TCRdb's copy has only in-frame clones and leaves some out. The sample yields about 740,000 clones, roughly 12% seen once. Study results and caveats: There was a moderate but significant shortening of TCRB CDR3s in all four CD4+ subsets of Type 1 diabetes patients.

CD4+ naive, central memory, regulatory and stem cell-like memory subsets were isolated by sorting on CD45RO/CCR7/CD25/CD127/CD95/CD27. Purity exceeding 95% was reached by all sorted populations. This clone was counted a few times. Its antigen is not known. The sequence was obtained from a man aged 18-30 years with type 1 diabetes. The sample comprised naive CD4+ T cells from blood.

The CDR3 coding sequence is TGTGCCAGCAGTGAAGGGTCTGGACAGACCTACGAGCAGTACTTC. This codes for CASSEGSGQTYEQYF. This sequence joins TRBV6-1 and TRBJ2-7; D perhaps matches TRBD1 (6 bases). Trimming pared 1 base from V and 2 bases from J, leaving 12 bases between. Germline assignment: CDR1 MNHNS and CDR2 SASEGT. This CDR3 is built from 15 residues.